Listed here are 9 T cell receptor beta chains from one sample, sequenced in a study of cytomegalovirus exposure and HLA in healthy donors. It was with 60 Vbeta and 13 Jbeta primers that the PCR ran. Only in-frame clones appear in the TCRdb table, and some are missing; sequencing was by immunoSEQ multiplex PCR. Among under 150,000 clones listed, around four fifths were seen once. Sequencing was carried out using PBMCs. These receptors were taken from a man aged 30 to 39 in good health and CMV-seronegative.

This clone was counted once. V usage is TRBV6-5 and J usage is TRBJ1-5, with 7 positions matching TRBD1. Germline loops: CDR1 MNHEY, CDR2 SVGAGI. The J segment lost 1 base and the V segment lost 6 bases, leaving 3 bases of the junction unmatched. CDR3 length equals 14 residues. DNA for the CDR3: TGTGCCAGCAGAAGACAGGGCAGCAATCAGCCCCAGCATTTT. Protein sequence: CASRRQGSNQPQHF.

This clone appeared a few times. The J gene is TRBJ2-7, the V gene TRBV6-5, with D unresolved. Germline CDR1 and CDR2: MNHEY and SVGAGI. Trimming cost V 6 bases and J 0 bases, with 12 bases left between them. The CDR3 is made up of 14 amino acids. In nucleotides, the CDR3 is TGTGCCAGCAGACAGTCCTTCACCTCCTACGAGCAGTACTTC. The encoded protein is CASRQSFTSYEQYF.

The chain links TRBV5-1 to TRBJ2-5, with 7 bases aligning to TRBD2. This CDR3 comprises 14 residues. CDR1 is SGHRS and CDR2 is YFSETQ in the germline V gene. Unmatched junction bases numbered 2, after V lost 0 bases and J lost 3 bases. CDR3 sequence reads: CASSLGRGKETQYF. CDR3 coding DNA: TGCGCCAGCAGCTTGGGGCGGGGGAAAGAGACCCAGTACTTC.

This clone showed up just once. CDR3 region: CASSFDTRSGTEAFF. The CDR3 bases are TGTGCCAGCAGTTTTGACACCCGTAGCGGGACTGAAGCTTTCTTT. The chain employs TRBV28 and TRBJ1-1, with D hard to call. Germline V gene data show CDR1 as MDHEN and CDR2 as SYDVKM. This CDR3 is built from 15 residues. Trimming stripped 3 bases from V and 5 bases from J, with 16 bases between.

The V gene is TRBV5-4, the J gene TRBJ1-5, with D perhaps matching TRBD1 (5 bases). CDR1 SGHNT and CDR2 YYREEE come from the germline V gene (reference sequence). The CDR3 has 15 residues. The V end lost 1 base, the J end lost 2 bases, and 10 bases lay between the germline ends. CDR3 loop: CASSLRGEGNQPQHF. The DNA of the CDR3 is TGTGCCAGCAGCTTGAGGGGTGAGGGCAATCAGCCCCAGCATTTT.

The V and J genes are TRBV7-3 and TRBJ2-6; TRBD1 agrees at 8 bases. From germline, CDR1 is SGHTA and CDR2 FQGTGA. The CDR3 is 16 residues long. Unmatched junction bases numbered 6, after V lost 4 bases and J lost 4 bases. CDR3 loop: CASSSTGGSGANVLTF. CDR3 nucleotides: TGTGCCAGCAGCTCCACAGGGGGGTCGGGGGCCAACGTCCTGACTTTC.

In nucleotides, the CDR3 is TGCGCCAGCAGTGATCCAGGGACAGGGGTAGATGGCTACACCTTC. It codes for CASSDPGTGVDGYTF. This sequence joins TRBV10-1 and TRBJ1-2, with 10 nucleotides matching TRBD1. CDR1 is WNHNN, CDR2 SYGVQD, per germline (reference sequence). This CDR3 is built from 15 residues. V lost 3 bases to trimming and J lost 6 bases; unmatched junction nucleotides: 7.

The chain combines TRBV29-1 with TRBJ2-5, with D unresolved. Germline CDR1 reads SQVTM; CDR2 reads ANQGSEA. The CDR3 length is 12 residues. Trimming stripped 5 bases from V and 5 bases from J, with 12 bases between. CDR3 coding DNA: TGCAGCGTTCTTTCGGCGGCTGAGACCCAGTACTTC. The encoded protein is CSVLSAAETQYF. The entire variable domain, with the rest obtained from reference TRBV29-1 and TRBJ2-5, is as follows: SAVISQKPSRDICQRGTSLTIQCQVDSQVTMMFWYRQQPGQSLTLIATANQGSEATYESGFVIDKFPISRPNLTFSTLTVSNMSPEDSSIYLCSVLSAAETQYFGPGTRLLVL.

The chain couples TRBV9 to TRBJ1-3; possibly TRBD1 for D (5 bases). Germline V gene lookup returns CDR1 SGDLS and CDR2 YYNGEE. CDR3 length equals 15 residues. The V end was cut by 0 bases, the J end by 2 bases, with 9 bases between. The CDR3 loop is CASSVARGTGNTIYF. The CDR3 region has the DNA TGTGCCAGCAGCGTAGCTCGGGGGACTGGAAACACCATATATTTT.